Sequencing of this TCR beta chain was carried out in a study of cytomegalovirus exposure and HLA in healthy donors. Study-wide findings and caveats: The study put 150 or so TCR beta chains on its list as cytomegalovirus-associated.

V gave up 3 bases and J gave up 0 bases, with 8 bases separating them. Germline CDR1 KGHSH, CDR2 LQKENI. This CDR3 spans 15 amino acids. With regard to this clone: As yet, its antigen is unknown.

Amplification used 60 Vbeta primers and 13 Jbeta primers. Profiled with immunoSEQ multiplex PCR; TCRdb holds only in-frame clones, not every one. The sample lists over 130,000 clones; over 75% were seen once. This TCR was recovered from a male donor in good health and CMV-seronegative. V gene TRBV18 combines with J gene TRBJ2-2; D gene unclear. The sequencing input was PBMCs. CDR3 residues: CASSPMRTNTGELFF. The DNA for the CDR3 is TGTGCCAGCTCACCGATGCGCACGAACACCGGGGAGCTGTTTTTT.